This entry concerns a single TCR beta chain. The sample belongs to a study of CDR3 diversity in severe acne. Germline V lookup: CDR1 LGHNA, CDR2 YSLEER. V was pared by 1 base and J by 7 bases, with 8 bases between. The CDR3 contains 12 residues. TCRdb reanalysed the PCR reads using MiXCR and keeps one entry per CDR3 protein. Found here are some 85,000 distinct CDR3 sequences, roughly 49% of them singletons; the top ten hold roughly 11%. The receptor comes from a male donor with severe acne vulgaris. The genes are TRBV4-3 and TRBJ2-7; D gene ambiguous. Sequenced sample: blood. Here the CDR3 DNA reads TGCGCCAGCAGCCAAGTCCTCGGAGAGCAGTACTTC. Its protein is CASSQVLGEQYF.